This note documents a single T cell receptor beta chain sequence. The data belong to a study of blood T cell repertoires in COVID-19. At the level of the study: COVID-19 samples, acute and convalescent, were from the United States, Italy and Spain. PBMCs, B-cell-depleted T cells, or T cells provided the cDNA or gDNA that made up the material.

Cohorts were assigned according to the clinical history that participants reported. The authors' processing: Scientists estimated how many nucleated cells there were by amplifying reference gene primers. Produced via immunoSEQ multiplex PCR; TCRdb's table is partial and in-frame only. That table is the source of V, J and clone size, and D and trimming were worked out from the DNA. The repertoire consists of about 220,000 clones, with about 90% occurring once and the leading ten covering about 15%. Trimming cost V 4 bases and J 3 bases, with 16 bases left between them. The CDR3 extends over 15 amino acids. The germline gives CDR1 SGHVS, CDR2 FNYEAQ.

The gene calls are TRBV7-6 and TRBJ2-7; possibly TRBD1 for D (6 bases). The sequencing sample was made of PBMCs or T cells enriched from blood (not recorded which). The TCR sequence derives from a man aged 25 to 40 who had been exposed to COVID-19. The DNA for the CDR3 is TGTGCCAGCAGCTCCCTGACAGGACTGCACTACGAGCAGTACTTC. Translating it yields CASSSLTGLHYEQYF. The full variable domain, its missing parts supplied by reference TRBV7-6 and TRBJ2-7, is GAGVSQSPRYKVTKRGQDVALRCDPISGHVSLYWYRQALGQGPEFLTYFNYEAQQDKSGLPNDRFSAERPEGSISTLTIQRTEQRDSAMYRCASSSLTGLHYEQYFGPGTRLTVT.